This T cell receptor beta chain was captured by sequencing in a study of T cell changes during pregnancy in multiple sclerosis. Clones were sequenced by immunoSEQ multiplex PCR, and TCRdb holds only the in-frame ones, with some missing. The table includes around 51,000 clones, roughly 93% detected once. The germline V gene has CDR1 SGHTA and CDR2 FQGTGA. The V and J ends lost 3 bases and 2 bases, in that order; junction bases with no gene match: 3. This CDR3 spans 16 amino acids. The gene calls are TRBV7-3 and TRBJ2-2; 10 bases fit TRBD2. Sequencing used peripheral blood, obtained in the second trimester of pregnancy. The receptor's source is a female donor with multiple sclerosis, enrolled in a pregnancy study. CDR3: CASSFGLAVNTGELFF. The DNA of the CDR3 is TGTGCCAGCAGCTTCGGACTAGCGGTAAACACCGGGGAGCTGTTTTTT. Together with reference TRBV7-3 and TRBJ2-2, the CDR3 gives the full variable domain: GAGVSQTPSNKVTEKGKYVELRCDPISGHTALYWYRQSLGQGPEFLIYFQGTGAADDSGLPNDRFFAVRPEGSVSTLKIQRTERGDSAVYLCASSFGLAVNTGELFFGEGSRLTVL.